Below are 14 T cell receptor beta chains sequenced from a single sample in a study of T cells in localized non-small cell lung cancer. The table came from immunoSEQ multiplex PCR; TCRdb's copy has only in-frame clones and leaves some out. The sample consists of around 100,000 clones, roughly 90% of them appearing once. The specimen was peripheral blood, collected before any cancer treatment. The receptors were gathered from a man between 40 and 70 years old with stage I squamous cell lung carcinoma.

The CDR3 reads CASSLGTGVGNTIYF. In DNA, the CDR3 is TGTGCCAGCAGCCTCGGGACAGGGGTTGGAAACACCATATATTTT. V is TRBV7-7 and J is TRBJ1-3; 10 bases are a match to TRBD1. This CDR3 comprises 15 residues. Looked up from germline, CDR1 is SSHAT and CDR2 is FNYEAQ (reference sequence). The V segment lost 5 bases and the J segment 3 bases; nucleotides outside the gene matches: 4.

V usage is TRBV4-3 and J usage is TRBJ1-2; maybe TRBD1 (6 bases). V shed 4 bases and J shed 8 bases, with 20 bases lying between them. CDR1 is LGHNA and CDR2 is YSLEER in the germline V gene. The length of the CDR3 is 15 residues. The CDR3 protein is CASSLNPQGIKGYTF. Written as DNA, the CDR3 is TGCGCCAGCAGCCTGAACCCCCAGGGGATAAAGGGCTACACCTTC.

The chain combines TRBV5-8 with TRBJ1-5, with 7 bases identical to TRBD1. Trimming at V came to 1 base and at J to 7 bases, leaving 8 bases not matched to a gene. Per germline, CDR1 SGHTS and CDR2 YDEGEE. This CDR3 spans 15 amino acids. The CDR3 region has the DNA TGTGCCAGCAGCTTGCTCAGGGGGAATAAGCAGCCCCAGCATTTT. Translated: CASSLLRGNKQPQHF.

The J gene is TRBJ1-1, the V gene TRBV7-2; D gene unclear. Trimming shortened V by 0 bases and J by 6 bases, and 8 bases separated the two germline ends. Germline V CDR1 and CDR2: SGHTA, FQGNSA. This CDR3 region has 13 residues. CDR3 in amino acids: CASSLARSSEAFF. The CDR3 coding sequence is TGTGCCAGCAGCTTAGCGCGGTCCTCTGAAGCTTTCTTT.

The rearrangement uses TRBV7-9 and TRBJ1-4, with a weak D call TRBD1 (5 bases). Per germline, CDR1 SEHNR and CDR2 FQNEAQ (reference sequence). The germline V and J ends were trimmed by 5 bases and 6 bases, with 13 bases remaining between them. The CDR3 has 14 amino acids. Here the CDR3 DNA reads TGTGCCAGCAGCGTGCGGGGGTGGGATGAAAAACTGTTTTTT. Encoded protein: CASSVRGWDEKLFF.

The V gene is TRBV28, the J gene TRBJ2-7; a possible D gene is TRBD1 (6 bases). Germline V CDR1 and CDR2: MDHEN, SYDVKM. The germline V and J ends were trimmed by 11 bases and 1 base, with 9 bases remaining between them. CDR3 length equals 11 residues. The CDR3 reads CAVRGSYEQYF. The CDR3 nucleotides are TGTGCCGTCAGGGGTTCCTACGAGCAGTACTTC. Using reference TRBV28 and TRBJ2-7 for the parts outside the CDR3, the full variable domain is DVKVTQSSRYLVKRTGEKVFLECVQDMDHENMFWYRQDPGLGLRLIYFSYDVKMKEKGDIPEGYSVSREKKERFSLILESASTNQTSMYLCAVRGSYEQYFGPGTRLTVT.

The rearrangement joins TRBV10-3 to TRBJ2-2, with TRBD1 matching 7 bases. In germline, CDR1 is ENHRY, CDR2 SYGVKD. The trim removed 5 bases at V and 3 bases at J, leaving 6 bases unmatched. This CDR3 is built from 15 residues. The CDR3 here is CAISSMTGHTGELFF. The CDR3 DNA follows: TGTGCCATCAGTTCAATGACAGGGCACACCGGGGAGCTGTTTTTT.

This clone was observed a single time. The chain has TRBV27 and TRBJ1-6, with a possible D match to TRBD1 (5 bases). The CDR3 is 18 amino acids. Germline V gives CDR1 MNHEY, CDR2 SMNVEV (reference sequence). Trimming took off 4 bases at V and 0 bases at J, with 16 bases between the two ends. As DNA, the CDR3 is TGTGCCAGCAGTTCCGCGGGGAATGGGGGCTCCTATAATTCACCCCTCCACTTT. It codes for CASSSAGNGGSYNSPLHF.

This clone was found a few times. J is TRBJ1-1 and V is TRBV5-1; no definite D call. The CDR3 runs 13 residues. The V end lost 0 bases, the J end lost 6 bases, and 9 bases lay between the germline ends. Germline V gene lookup returns CDR1 SGHRS and CDR2 YFSETQ. CDR3 in DNA: TGCGCCAGCAGCTTGGAAGGAAAGGCTGAAGCTTTCTTT. Translation: CASSLEGKAEAFF. The entire variable domain, with the rest obtained from reference TRBV5-1 and TRBJ1-1, is as follows: KAGVTQTPRYLIKTRGQQVTLSCSPISGHRSVSWYQQTPGQGLQFLFEYFSETQRNKGNFPGRFSGRQFSNSRSEMNVSTLELGDSALYLCASSLEGKAEAFFGQGTRLTVV.

V gene TRBV11-2 combines with J gene TRBJ2-5; 9 nucleotides line up with TRBD1. This CDR3 region has 15 residues. The V segment lost 5 bases and the J segment 3 bases; nucleotides outside the gene matches: 7. Germline loops: CDR1 SGHAT, CDR2 FQNNGV. This chain's CDR3 is CASSPNRGLKETQYF. The CDR3 nucleotides read TGTGCCAGCAGCCCAAACAGGGGGCTCAAAGAGACCCAGTACTTC.

The chain has TRBV6-6 and TRBJ2-7, with D maybe TRBD1 (5 bases). CDR1 is MNHNY and CDR2 is SVGAGI in the germline V gene (reference sequence). CDR3 length: 14 amino acids. The V gene lost 5 bases and the J gene lost 2 bases, with 13 bases spanning the gap. The CDR3 reads CASSLDSGPYEQYF. The CDR3 bases are TGTGCCAGCAGTCTAGACAGTGGACCCTACGAGCAGTACTTC.

This chain connects TRBV18 to TRBJ2-7, with 7 bases aligning to TRBD1. V dropped 3 bases and J dropped 5; count of bases not matched to a gene: 4. Germline V lookup: CDR1 KGHSH, CDR2 LQKENI. The CDR3 runs 13 residues. CDR3 coding DNA: TGTGCCAGCTCACCGGGACAGACCCACGAGCAGTACTTC. Protein product: CASSPGQTHEQYF.

This clone showed up just a few times. The chain combines TRBV19 with TRBJ2-1; tentatively, D is TRBD1 or TRBD2 (5 bases each). Trimming removed 7 bases from V and 4 bases from J, with 17 bases in between. Germline CDR1 and CDR2: LNHDA and SQIVND (reference sequence). This CDR3 region has 15 residues. CDR3 protein: CASNRAGTDYNEQFF. DNA of the CDR3: TGTGCCAGTAACCGTGCCGGGACGGATTACAATGAGCAGTTCTTC.

The J gene is TRBJ2-7, the V gene TRBV29-1, with D perhaps TRBD1 (5 bases). Germline CDR1 and CDR2: SQVTM and ANQGSEA. This CDR3 region has 13 residues. V lost 6 bases to trimming and J lost 2 bases, with 14 bases between them. The CDR3 bases are TGCAGCGTCGTCAAGACAGAAACCTACGAGCAGTACTTC. Its protein is CSVVKTETYEQYF.